The rows below give T cell receptor beta chains drawn from one sample of a study of CD8+ T cells in alopecia areata. Clones were read by immunoSEQ multiplex PCR, and TCRdb kept only the in-frame ones, dropping some. This table holds 150,000 to 200,000 clones, around three fifths found once. The source material was CD4+ T cells sorted from blood, sampled between weeks 49 and 50, from a patient treated with tofacitinib. Source of these receptors: a human donor with alopecia areata. The CDR3 runs from the conserved cysteine through the conserved F or W. D genes are given only for firm matches. Clone sizes are given selectively: once, few, many, or a class where the clone is expanded.

>TRBV10-2|few|TRBJ1-5|-
CASSRGNQPQHF
TGCGCCAGCAGCCGTGGGAATCAGCCCCAGCATTTT
>TRBV7-6|-|TRBJ2-5|TRBD1
CASSGTGSETQYF
TGTGCCAGCAGCGGGACAGGGAGCGAGACCCAGTACTTC
>TRBV5-1|-|TRBJ2-1|TRBD1
CASGRDRGDDEQFF
TGCGCCAGCGGAAGGGACAGGGGTGACGATGAGCAGTTCTTC
>TRBV6-1|-|TRBJ1-1|-
CASTGTANTEAFF
TGTGCCAGTACAGGGACGGCGAACACTGAAGCTTTCTTT
>TRBV14|many|TRBJ1-1|-
CASSRLQGNTEAFF
TGTGCCAGCAGCCGTCTACAGGGGAACACTGAAGCTTTCTTT
>TRBV11-2|few|TRBJ1-1|-
CASNMDANTEAFF
TGTGCCAGCAATATGGATGCGAACACTGAAGCTTTCTTT
>TRBV2|-|TRBJ2-7|-
CASSELQGTYEQYF
TGTGCCAGCAGTGAACTGCAGGGCACCTACGAGCAGTACTTC
>TRBV29-1|once|TRBJ1-1|TRBD1
CSGNRQGNTEAFF
TGCAGCGGGAATCGACAGGGCAACACTGAAGCTTTCTTT
>TRBV7-2|-|TRBJ2-3|-
CASSPRLGTQYF
TGTGCCAGCAGTCCACGGTTGGGCACGCAGTATTTT
>TRBV28|-|TRBJ2-2|TRBD1
CASSLLPRTGWSNTGELFF
TGTGCCAGCAGTTTATTGCCCCGGACAGGGTGGTCGAACACCGGGGAGCTGTTTTTT
>TRBV4-3|-|TRBJ2-3|-
CASSQVGVSVDTQYF
TGCGCCAGCAGCCAAGTCGGGGTCTCGGTAGATACGCAGTATTTT
>TRBV6-5|-|TRBJ1-6|-
CASSDEDSNSPLHF
TGTGCCAGCAGTGACGAGGACAGCAATTCACCCCTCCACTTT
>TRBV5-1|-|TRBJ2-5|-
CASSGWTQGFKETQYF
TGCGCCAGCAGCGGATGGACACAGGGTTTCAAAGAGACCCAGTACTTC
>TRBV10-3|-|TRBJ2-3|-
CAISDPRGRTDTQYF
TGTGCCATCAGTGACCCGCGGGGGCGCACAGATACGCAGTATTTT
>TRBV10-3|once|TRBJ2-1|-
CAIGLNNEQFF
TGTGCCATCGGTCTGAACAATGAGCAGTTCTTC
>TRBV30|-|TRBJ2-2|-
CAWSVLSGTGELFF
TGTGCCTGGAGTGTACTTTCGGGGACCGGGGAGCTGTTTTTT
>TRBV7-9|-|TRBJ2-3|-
CASSFNVPWDTSTDTQYF
TGTGCCAGCAGCTTTAACGTCCCTTGGGATACTAGCACAGATACGCAGTATTTT
>TRBV25-1|-|TRBJ2-3|-
CASSARASTDTQYF
TGTGCCAGCAGTGCCAGGGCTAGCACAGATACGCAGTATTTT
>TRBV15|-|TRBJ2-5|-
CATSRDINSLQETQYF
TGTGCCACCAGCAGAGATATTAACAGCCTTCAAGAGACCCAGTACTTC
>TRBV9|-|TRBJ1-6|-
CASSVEQDNSPLHF
TGTGCCAGCAGCGTAGAACAGGATAATTCACCCCTCCACTTT
>TRBV7-2|few|TRBJ2-2|-
CASSLTNTGELFF
TGTGCCAGCAGCCTGACGAACACCGGGGAGCTGTTTTTT
>TRBV6-5|-|TRBJ2-6|-
CATMLAGANVLTF
TGTGCCACTATGCTAGCTGGGGCCAACGTCCTGACTTTC
>TRBV15|-|TRBJ1-4|-
CATSRDSGSTNEKLFF
TGTGCCACCAGCAGAGATAGCGGGTCGACTAATGAAAAACTGTTTTTT
>TRBV30|-|TRBJ1-2|-
CAWTPPRENYGYTF
TGTGCCTGGACCCCTCCCAGGGAAAACTATGGCTACACCTTC
>TRBV6-5|-|TRBJ1-1|-
CASRGGREAFF
TGTGCCAGCAGAGGTGGTAGAGAAGCTTTCTTT
>TRBV30|-|TRBJ2-2|TRBD1
CAWTPQGVGELFF
TGTGCCTGGACACCACAGGGGGTCGGGGAGCTGTTTTTT
>TRBV5-1|-|TRBJ1-1|-
CASSLAVGGTEAFF
TGCGCCAGCAGCTTGGCCGTCGGGGGCACTGAAGCTTTCTTT
>TRBV29-1|-|TRBJ2-1|-
CSVDGRGEGSYNEQFF
TGCAGCGTTGATGGTAGGGGGGAAGGGTCCTACAATGAGCAGTTCTTC
>TRBV30|-|TRBJ1-5|-
CAWSGGANQPQHF
TGTGCCTGGAGTGGGGGGGCCAATCAGCCCCAGCATTTT
>TRBV11-2|few|TRBJ2-5|-
CASSLALFPETQYF
TGTGCCAGCAGCTTAGCGTTATTCCCGGAGACCCAGTACTTC
>TRBV4-3|-|TRBJ2-1|TRBD1
CASSTTGGAYNEQFF
TGCGCCAGCAGTACGACAGGGGGTGCCTACAATGAGCAGTTCTTC
>TRBV7-6|once|TRBJ2-1|-
CASSGPNEQFF
TGTGCCAGCAGCGGGCCCAATGAGCAGTTCTTC
>TRBV7-2|-|TRBJ1-5|-
CASSWDTNQPQHF
TGTGCCAGCAGCTGGGACACAAATCAGCCCCAGCATTTT
>TRBV29-1|-|TRBJ2-7|-
CSVEVILGGEQYF
TGCAGCGTTGAGGTCATTCTGGGCGGCGAGCAGTACTTC
>TRBV5-6|-|TRBJ2-6|-
CASSFKNPGANVLTF
TGTGCCAGCAGCTTCAAGAATCCCGGGGCCAACGTCCTGACTTTC
>TRBV30|-|TRBJ1-2|-
CAWSVITIERCTF
TGTGCCTGGAGTGTTATAACTATTGAACGTTGCACCTTC
>TRBV21-1|many|TRBJ2-7|-
CASSIVTSNPYEQYF
TGTGCCAGCAGCATCGTGACTAGCAACCCATACGAGCAGTACTTC
>TRBV2|few|TRBJ2-5|-
CASSEETQYF
TGTGCCAGCAGTGAGGAGACCCAGTACTTC
>TRBV30|-|TRBJ1-4|-
CAWSVLGRNEKLFF
TGTGCCTGGAGTGTACTGGGTCGGAATGAAAAACTGTTTTTT
>TRBV19|few|TRBJ1-1|-
CATIRRFEAFF
TGTGCCACCATTCGGAGGTTTGAAGCTTTCTTT
>TRBV7-2|-|TRBJ2-7|-
CASSLEFGGRRGQQYF
TGTGCCAGCAGCTTAGAATTCGGCGGTCGGAGGGGCCAGCAGTACTTC
>TRBV6-6|-|TRBJ1-2|-
CASSPGTSNYGYTF
TGTGCCAGCAGCCCCGGGACATCCAACTATGGCTACACCTTC
>TRBV4-3|-|TRBJ2-1|TRBD1
CASSQDLRETGVYEQFF
TGCGCCAGCAGCCAAGATCTTCGGGAGACAGGGGTTTATGAGCAGTTCTTC
>TRBV7-8|-|TRBJ2-7|-
CASSHSRGEQYF
TGTGCCAGCAGCCATTCCAGGGGCGAGCAGTACTTC
>TRBV11-2|-|TRBJ2-7|-
CASSSQGSEQYF
TGTGCCAGCAGCTCCCAGGGGAGCGAGCAGTACTTC
>TRBV27|-|TRBJ2-4|-
CASSLVSVGRLSAKNIQYF
TGTGCCAGCAGTTTGGTTAGTGTAGGCAGACTTTCCGCCAAAAACATTCAGTACTTC
>TRBV2|few|TRBJ2-2|TRBD2
CASRPGLPNTGELFF
TGTGCCAGCAGACCGGGACTACCGAACACCGGGGAGCTGTTTTTT
>TRBV15|-|TRBJ1-1|-
CATRRGEDTEAFF
TGTGCCACCAGACGGGGAGAGGACACTGAAGCTTTCTTT